This T cell receptor (beta chain) was captured in a study of siplizumab effects on memory and regulatory T cells. Sequenced by immunoSEQ multiplex PCR; TCRdb stores in-frame clones only, minus some. The profile shows 100,000 or so clones, about 95% of them singletons. Trimming removed 8 bases at V and 5 bases at J, with 15 bases between. The CDR3 runs 14 residues. The germline gives CDR1 LNHDA, CDR2 SQIVND (reference sequence). Sequences were obtained from non-Treg CD4+ T cells sorted from blood. The V gene is TRBV19, the J gene TRBJ1-4; D possibly corresponds to TRBD1 (6 bases). This sequence originates from a human donor in good health. The CDR3, as DNA: TGTGCCAGTTCCCGGGGGCTTTTAAATGAAAAACTGTTTTTT. Encoded protein: CASSRGLLNEKLFF.